This TCR beta chain emerged from a study of T cell responses to AZD1222 COVID-19 vaccine. General observations from the study: Only a handful of individuals given AZD1222 were seropositive at baseline. Within unmutated variant regions lay the reported targets of nearly half of spike-specific TCRs. Mostly white British, mostly female donors; authors suggested clonal diversity may be underestimated. All repertoire sampling was performed exclusively after the peak T cell response.

CDR1 and CDR2 (germline): SQVTM, ANQGSEA. The CDR3 totals 15 residues. V shed 2 bases and J shed 2 bases, with 13 bases lying between them. Details on this clone: Its antigen is as yet unknown.

The repertoire was sequenced with immunoSEQ multiplex PCR; TCRdb's copy has only in-frame clones and lacks some. The data contain 140,000 to 150,000 clones, over 90% of them singletons. This rearrangement joins TRBV29-1 to TRBJ2-1; D is undetermined. The sample was peripheral blood, taken on day 0 of AZD1222 vaccination. The clonotype was recovered from an adult in good health. The CDR3: CSVENRPRPYNEQFF. CDR3 sequence (DNA): TGCAGCGTTGAAAACCGGCCTAGACCCTACAATGAGCAGTTCTTC.